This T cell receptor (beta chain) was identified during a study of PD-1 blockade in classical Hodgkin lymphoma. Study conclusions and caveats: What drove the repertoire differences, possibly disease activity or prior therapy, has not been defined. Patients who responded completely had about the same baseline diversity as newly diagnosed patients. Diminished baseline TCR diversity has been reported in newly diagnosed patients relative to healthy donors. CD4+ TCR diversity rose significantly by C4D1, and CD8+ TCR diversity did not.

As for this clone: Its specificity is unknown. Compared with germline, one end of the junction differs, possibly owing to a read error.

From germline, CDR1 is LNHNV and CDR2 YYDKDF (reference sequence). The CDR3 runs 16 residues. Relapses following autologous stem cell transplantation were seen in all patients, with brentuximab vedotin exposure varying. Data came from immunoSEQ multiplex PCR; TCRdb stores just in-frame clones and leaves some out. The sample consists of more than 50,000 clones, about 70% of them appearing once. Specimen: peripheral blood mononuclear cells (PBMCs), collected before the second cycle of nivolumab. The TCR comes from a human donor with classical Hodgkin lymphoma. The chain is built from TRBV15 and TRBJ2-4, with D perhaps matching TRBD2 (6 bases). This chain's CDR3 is CATSRDRGLAKIIQYF. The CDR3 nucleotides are TGTGCCACCAGCAGAGATAGGGGACTCGCCAAAATCATTCAGTACTTC.